Following are 18 T cell receptor beta chains from one sample sequenced in a study of blood T cell repertoires in COVID-19. Sequencing was performed with immunoSEQ multiplex PCR; in TCRdb, only in-frame clones are kept and a portion is missing. The sample shows roughly 400,000 clones, around nine tenths of them seen only once. The specimen was PBMCs or T cells enriched from blood (not recorded which). Receptors were obtained from a woman aged 45 to 65 who had recovered from COVID-19.

This clone occurred once. V gene TRBV6-5 combines with J gene TRBJ1-1; D possibly corresponds to TRBD1 (5 bases). The CDR3 sequence is 14 residues long. Looked up from germline, CDR1 is MNHEY and CDR2 is SVGAGI. Trimming stripped 7 bases from V and 0 bases from J, with 12 bases between. Written as DNA, the CDR3 is TGTGCCAGCAATGCAGGGATCATGAACACTGAAGCTTTCTTT. Translating it yields CASNAGIMNTEAFF.

The J gene is TRBJ2-7, the V gene TRBV6-1; 7 bases fit TRBD2. The germline V gene has CDR1 MNHNS and CDR2 SASEGT. The V gene end was trimmed by 0 bases and the J gene end by 2 bases; junction bases not matched to a gene: 10. The CDR3 covers 17 residues. As DNA, the CDR3 is TGTGCCAGCAGTGAAGCGCGGTGGTTGGGGGGGGCCTACGAGCAGTACTTC. This sequence encodes CASSEARWLGGAYEQYF.

In this sample, this clone turned up once. V gene TRBV28 combines with J gene TRBJ2-5, with D perhaps matching TRBD2 (5 bases). The CDR3 consists of 15 residues. Germline CDR1 and CDR2: MDHEN and SYDVKM. Trimming shortened V by 4 bases and J by 2 bases, and 14 bases separated the two germline ends. Here the CDR3 DNA reads TGTGCCAGCAGTTCGGACGGACTGACTCAAGAGACCCAGTACTTC. It yields the protein CASSSDGLTQETQYF.

This rearrangement joins TRBV19 to TRBJ2-5; D is possibly TRBD1 (6 bases). V was trimmed by 6 bases and J by 5 bases, leaving 19 bases between them. The CDR3 loop spans 15 amino acids. CDR1 and CDR2 (germline): LNHDA, SQIVND (reference sequence). CDR3 loop: CASRPASGVIETQYF. Here the CDR3 DNA reads TGTGCCAGTAGACCCGCTTCAGGGGTCATCGAGACCCAGTACTTC.

This clone showed up just a few times. The chain links TRBV2 to TRBJ1-1, with 10 bases identical to TRBD1. This CDR3 spans 15 amino acids. CDR1 and CDR2 (germline): SNHLY, FYNNEI. After removal of 1 base from V and 4 bases from J, the junction contained 3 bases not matched to a gene. The CDR3 DNA follows: TGTGCCAGCAGTGAAGGGGACAGGGGCAGCACTGAAGCTTTCTTT. Translating gives CASSEGDRGSTEAFF.

This chain joins TRBV6-6 and TRBJ1-2, with D uncertain. Germline CDR1 reads MNHNY; CDR2 reads SVGAGI (reference sequence). The CDR3 consists of 14 residues. Trimming took off 5 bases at V and 4 bases at J, with 14 bases between the two ends. For the CDR3, the DNA is TGTGCCAGCAGTAATCTAACGGGTATCTATGGCTACACCTTC. Amino acid sequence: CASSNLTGIYGYTF.

This clone was recorded only once. The chain is built from TRBV21-1 and TRBJ2-5; the D call of TRBD2 is as the table states it, not checked on the DNA. TRBV21-1 is reported as a pseudogene. This CDR3 has 14 amino acids. As DNA, the CDR3 is TGTGCCAGCAGCAACGGGGGAACCCAAGAGACCCAGTACTTC. Translating it yields CASSNGGTQETQYF.

CDR3: CASSSSGGAGTDTQYF. The CDR3 DNA is TGTGCCAGCAGTAGTAGCGGGGGGGCTGGCACAGATACGCAGTATTTT. The V gene is TRBV28, the J gene TRBJ2-3, with 11 bases matching TRBD2. The ends lost 5 bases at V and 1 base at J; junction bases unmatched: 5. Per germline, CDR1 MDHEN and CDR2 SYDVKM. This CDR3 has 16 amino acids.

This clone occurred once. In DNA form, the CDR3 reads TGTGCCAGCAGCGTAGGCTCGGGACAGGGTAGAGGATACGAGCAGTACTTC. Translated, it gives CASSVGSGQGRGYEQYF. The genes are TRBV9 and TRBJ2-7, with 9 bases aligning to TRBD1. Trimming took 0 bases from V and 4 from J; bases not matched to a gene: 11. The germline V gene has CDR1 SGDLS and CDR2 YYNGEE. This CDR3 contains 17 residues.

The CDR3 spells CASSPDGGGSPLHF. The CDR3 coding sequence is TGTGCCAGCAGCCCGGACGGAGGAGGATCACCCCTCCACTTT. The chain has TRBV3-1 (or the pseudogene TRBV3-2) and TRBJ1-6; D gene uncertain. Germline CDR1 and CDR2: LGHDT and YNNKEL (reference sequence). The CDR3 runs 14 residues. Trimming pared 4 bases from V and 10 bases from J, leaving 14 bases between.

In its sample, this clone was seen a few times. The chain joins TRBV5-1 to TRBJ1-4; D might be TRBD1 (6 bases). The germline V gene encodes CDR1 SGHRS and CDR2 YFSETQ. The CDR3 sequence is 15 residues long. Trimming stripped 0 bases from V and 9 bases from J, with 15 bases between. The CDR3 here is CASSLAGGGQKKLFF. The CDR3 DNA reads as TGCGCCAGCAGCTTGGCCGGTGGGGGCCAGAAAAAACTGTTTTTT.

The chain links TRBV5-1 to TRBJ1-3; 7 positions agree with TRBD1. The CDR3 consists of 15 residues. CDR1 is SGHRS and CDR2 is YFSETQ in the germline V gene. Trimming removed 4 bases from V and 3 bases from J; junction bases left unmatched: 7. The CDR3 sequence is CASSRITGVGNTIYF. The CDR3 DNA reads as TGCGCCAGCAGCCGGATTACAGGGGTTGGAAACACCATATATTTT.

The genes are TRBV29-1 and TRBJ1-4; 11 positions agree with TRBD1. Trimming at V came to 4 bases and at J to 7 bases, leaving 8 bases not matched to a gene. Per germline, CDR1 SQVTM and CDR2 ANQGSEA. This CDR3 region has 15 residues. The CDR3 sequence: CSVAYTGTGGEKLFF. DNA of the CDR3: TGCAGCGTTGCTTATACCGGGACAGGGGGTGAAAAACTGTTTTTT.

This chain uses TRBV3-1 (or the pseudogene TRBV3-2) with TRBJ1-4; no reliable D call. The V end was cut by 2 bases, the J end by 3 bases, with 13 bases between. CDR1 is LGHDT, CDR2 YNNKEL, per germline (reference sequence). The CDR3 sequence is 16 residues long. The DNA of the CDR3 is TGTGCCAGCAGCCAATCCTGGGCGGAGGCTAATGAAAAACTGTTTTTT. This sequence encodes CASSQSWAEANEKLFF.

The chain links TRBV7-9 to TRBJ2-3, with 8 bases identical to TRBD2. CDR1 and CDR2 from the germline V gene are SEHNR and FQNEAQ (reference sequence). CDR3 length: 15 residues. Losses at the gene ends were 1 base for V and 2 bases for J; bases not matched to a gene: 2. The CDR3: CASSLVRGDTDTQYF. DNA of the CDR3: TGTGCCAGCAGCTTAGTGCGGGGGGACACAGATACGCAGTATTTT. Variable domain in full (rest from reference TRBV7-9 and TRBJ2-3): DTGVSQNPRHKITKRGQNVTFRCDPISEHNRLYWYRQTLGQGPEFLTYFQNEAQLEKSRLLSDRFSAERPKGSFSTLEIQRTEQGDSAMYLCASSLVRGDTDTQYFGPGTRLTVL.

This clone was observed once. The chain uses TRBV19 and TRBJ1-6; tentative D call: TRBD1 (5 bases). The CDR3 loop spans 17 amino acids. V was shortened by 5 bases and J by 7 bases, with 21 bases between the two germline ends. Germline lookup yields CDR1 LNHDA and CDR2 SQIVND (reference sequence). CDR3 sequence (DNA): TGTGCCAGTAGTCTCTCTTCGGGGGGACGGGTGAATTCACCCCTCCACTTT. Protein: CASSLSSGGRVNSPLHF.

V gene TRBV4-1 combines with J gene TRBJ2-7; D is possibly TRBD1 (5 bases). This CDR3 contains 13 residues. The V gene lost 4 bases and the J gene lost 2 bases, with 9 bases spanning the gap. The germline V gene encodes CDR1 MGHRA and CDR2 YSYEKL. In nucleotides, the CDR3 is TGCGCCAGCAGCCGGGGCGTTACCTACGAGCAGTACTTC. Amino acid sequence: CASSRGVTYEQYF.

The chain couples TRBV28 to TRBJ1-2; 7 bases are a match to TRBD1. The ends lost 6 bases at V and 5 bases at J; junction bases unmatched: 12. Germline CDR1 and CDR2: MDHEN and SYDVKM. The CDR3 is 15 residues long. DNA for the CDR3: TGTGCCAGCAGCCCTAGACAGGGCAGACTTTATGGCTACACCTTC. Protein product: CASSPRQGRLYGYTF.